One and the same sample provided the 10 T cell receptor beta chains below, sequenced in a study of blood T cells in healthy people across ages. A second PCR, run for roughly 7 to 12 cycles, used a sample-barcoded 5' primer plus a J-beta primer mix. MiXCR, applied by TCRdb to the 5' RACE reads, yields one record per CDR3 protein. The sample consists of some 760,000 distinct CDR3 sequences, approximately 25% of them appearing once. The same sample was also studied in work on T cells of mothers and their children.

Sample: blood. These receptors were obtained from a boy younger than 18 in good health.

This chain connects TRBV28 to TRBJ2-7; the match to TRBD1 covers 9 bases. This CDR3 has 15 residues. The germline CDR1 and CDR2 sequences are MDHEN and SYDVKM. The V gene end was trimmed by 4 bases and the J gene end by 3 bases; junction bases not matched to a gene: 7. The CDR3 spells CASSYERTGVYEQYF. For the CDR3, the DNA is TGTGCCAGCAGTTACGAAAGGACAGGGGTCTACGAGCAGTACTTC.

The rearrangement uses TRBV20-1 and TRBJ2-7; 7 positions agree with TRBD1. The CDR3 is 15 residues long. The germline CDR1 and CDR2 sequences are DFQATT and SNEGSKA (reference sequence). V dropped 0 bases and J dropped 0; count of bases not matched to a gene: 5. The CDR3 protein is CSARDQRTGSYEQYF. In DNA, the CDR3 is TGCAGTGCTAGAGATCAGAGGACAGGCTCCTACGAGCAGTACTTC.

This clonotype turned up a few times. V is TRBV9 and J is TRBJ2-7; D gene uncertain. Between the trimmed V and J ends, which lost 3 bases and 5 bases, there was a span of 12 bases. This CDR3 spans 13 amino acids. CDR1 is SGDLS and CDR2 is YYNGEE in the germline V gene. The CDR3 here is CASSGIVGDEQYF. DNA of the CDR3: TGTGCCAGCAGCGGAATCGTCGGAGACGAGCAGTACTTC. Filled out from reference TRBV9 and TRBJ2-7, the complete variable domain reads DSGVTQTPKHLITATGQRVTLRCSPRSGDLSVYWYQQSLDQGLQFLIQYYNGEERAKGNILERFSAQQFPDLHSELNLSSLELGDSALYFCASSGIVGDEQYFGPGTRLTVT.

The chain uses TRBV9 and TRBJ2-2, with 11 nucleotides matching TRBD2. With V trimmed by 0 bases and J by 4 bases, 11 bases remained unmatched. There are 19 residues in the CDR3. Germline CDR1 reads SGDLS; CDR2 reads YYNGEE. The CDR3 spells CASSVGLLLAGAATGELFF. CDR3 in DNA: TGTGCCAGCAGCGTAGGCCTCCTACTAGCGGGGGCCGCCACCGGGGAGCTGTTTTTT. Variable domain in full (rest from reference TRBV9 and TRBJ2-2): DSGVTQTPKHLITATGQRVTLRCSPRSGDLSVYWYQQSLDQGLQFLIQYYNGEERAKGNILERFSAQQFPDLHSELNLSSLELGDSALYFCASSVGLLLAGAATGELFFGEGSRLTVL.

The rearrangement joins TRBV4-2 to TRBJ2-5; 8 nucleotides align to TRBD2. Germline assignment: CDR1 LGHNA and CDR2 YNFKEQ. The CDR3 loop spans 15 amino acids. V dropped 1 base and J dropped 3; count of bases not matched to a gene: 4. CDR3 loop: CASSQGAAGEETQYF. CDR3 DNA sequence: TGTGCCAGCAGCCAAGGGGCAGCGGGAGAAGAGACCCAGTACTTC.

This clonotype was picked up one time. The conserved phenylalanine or tryptophan is not found at the CDR3 terminus, so this likely reflects a read error. V usage is TRBV27 and J usage is TRBJ2-5; D not resolved. This CDR3 is built from 14 residues. V was clipped by 1 base and J by 4 bases, with 10 bases between them. Germline V CDR1 and CDR2: MNHEY, SMNVEV (reference sequence). Here the CDR3 reads CASSLLAARETQYS. CDR3 DNA sequence: TGTGCCAGCAGTTTATTGGCGGCGCGAGAGACCCAGTACTCC.

This chain uses TRBV4-3 with TRBJ2-3; 13 positions match TRBD2. The germline gives CDR1 LGHNA, CDR2 YSLEER. Unmatched junction bases numbered 10, after V lost 0 bases and J lost 1 base. The CDR3 covers 20 residues. The CDR3 DNA reads as TGCGCCAGCAGCCAAGACGACTTGACTAGCGGGGGGTCTCGCACAGATACGCAGTATTTT. This sequence encodes CASSQDDLTSGGSRTDTQYF.

This rearrangement joins TRBV28 to TRBJ1-4; the match to TRBD1 covers 9 bases. The CDR3 spans 17 residues. V shed 3 bases, J shed 3 bases, and the junction held 8 bases outside the gene matches. Germline loops: CDR1 MDHEN, CDR2 SYDVKM. In nucleotides, the CDR3 is TGTGCCAGCAGTTTGGGACAGGGACTTATGGCTAATGAAAAACTGTTTTTT. Protein: CASSLGQGLMANEKLFF.

The sample holds a few counts of this clonotype. The rearrangement uses TRBV7-6 and TRBJ2-5, with D possibly TRBD1 on 6 matching bases. Per the germline V gene, CDR1 is SGHVS and CDR2 is FNYEAQ. CDR3 size: 15 residues. Trimming left V 0 bases short and J 9 bases short, with 17 bases between. CDR3 sequence: CASSLAGQFAGAQYF. The CDR3 nucleotides are TGTGCCAGCAGCTTAGCTGGACAGTTTGCAGGAGCCCAGTACTTC. Based on the CDR3 plus reference TRBV7-6 and TRBJ2-5, the full variable domain is GAGVSQSPRYKVTKRGQDVALRCDPISGHVSLYWYRQALGQGPEFLTYFNYEAQQDKSGLPNDRFSAERPEGSISTLTIQRTEQRDSAMYRCASSLAGQFAGAQYFGPGTRLLVL.

V and J are TRBV20-1 and TRBJ2-5; D call uncertain. Looked up from germline, CDR1 is DFQATT and CDR2 is SNEGSKA (reference sequence). The V end lost 6 bases, the J end lost 5 bases, and 19 bases lay between the germline ends. The CDR3 covers 14 residues. The DNA for the CDR3 is TGCAGTGCCCCCGACGACGACCCAGCCGAGACCCAGTACTTC. This encodes CSAPDDDPAETQYF.